A single sample is the source of the 9 T cell receptor beta chains below, sequenced in a study of CD8+CD57+ T cells in acquired aplastic anemia. Previously, flow cytometry had revealed CD8+CD57+ cell expansion in the patients chosen for sequencing. Template material for TCR beta VDJ and CDR3 profiling consisted of genomic DNA. TCRdb re-analysed the reads in MiXCR, keeping a single row per CDR3 protein. In the table there are over 250,000 distinct CDR3 sequences, about 50% of which are singletons. The sequencing sample was made of sorted CD4+, CD8+, or CD8+CD57+ T cells (not recorded which) from PBMCs. The origin of the receptors is a human donor with aplastic anemia.

This clonotype was seen only a few times. This chain links TRBV20-1 with TRBJ2-7; 10 bases match TRBD2. Germline V lookup: CDR1 DFQATT, CDR2 SNEGSKA (reference sequence). With V trimmed by 1 base and J by 5 bases, 2 bases remained unmatched. This CDR3 spans 13 amino acids. Written as DNA, the CDR3 is TGCAGTGCTAGAGCTAGCGGGAGAGACGAGCAGTACTTC. The encoded protein is CSARASGRDEQYF.

Many counts were recorded for this clonotype. V gene TRBV5-1 combines with J gene TRBJ2-2; TRBD2 matches 8 bases. V gave up 0 bases and J gave up 4 bases; unmatched junction bases: 11. The CDR3 has 18 residues. Germline lookup yields CDR1 SGHRS and CDR2 YFSETQ. In DNA form, the CDR3 reads TGCGCCAGCAGCTTGGCGGCGGGAGGTTTTGGCAGCACCGGGGAGCTGTTTTTT. Amino acid sequence: CASSLAAGGFGSTGELFF. The complete variable domain, with remaining parts taken from reference TRBV5-1 and TRBJ2-2, reads KAGVTQTPRYLIKTRGQQVTLSCSPISGHRSVSWYQQTPGQGLQFLFEYFSETQRNKGNFPGRFSGRQFSNSRSEMNVSTLELGDSALYLCASSLAAGGFGSTGELFFGEGSRLTVL.

Only one count was recorded for this clonotype. The V call is TRBV2, the J call TRBJ2-7, with D perhaps given as TRBD1 or TRBD2 (5 bases each). This CDR3 comprises 14 residues. Trimming removed 6 bases from V and 0 bases from J, with 12 bases in between. The germline V gene has CDR1 SNHLY and CDR2 FYNNEI. The CDR3 here is CASREGLASYEQYF. The CDR3 DNA reads as TGTGCCAGCAGAGAGGGGCTTGCCTCCTACGAGCAGTACTTC. Looking up the rest from reference TRBV2 and TRBJ2-7 gives the full variable domain: EPEVTQTPSHQVTQMGQEVILRCVPISNHLYFYWYRQILGQKVEFLVSFYNNEISEKSEIFDDQFSVERPDGSNFTLKIRSTKLEDSAMYFCASREGLASYEQYFGPGTRLTVT.

This chain joins TRBV12-3 or TRBV12-4 and TRBJ2-1; D is tentatively TRBD1 or TRBD2 (6 bases each). V was cut by 5 bases and J by 5 bases, with 16 bases left in between. The CDR3 consists of 15 residues. CDR3 amino acids: CASSLGGAGHNEQFF. DNA for the CDR3: TGTGCCAGCAGTCTTGGGGGCGCGGGGCACAATGAGCAGTTCTTC.

This clonotype was observed many times. This sequence joins TRBV19 and TRBJ1-5; no firm D call. The germline V and J ends were trimmed by 3 bases and 5 bases, with 8 bases remaining between them. CDR3 size: 13 residues. The germline V gene has CDR1 LNHDA and CDR2 SQIVND (reference sequence). CDR3 bases: TGTGCCAGTAGTATTAACGGCTATCAGCCCCAGCATTTT. Encoded protein: CASSINGYQPQHF. Full variable domain (remainder filled in from reference TRBV19 and TRBJ1-5): DGGITQSPKYLFRKEGQNVTLSCEQNLNHDAMYWYRQDPGQGLRLIYYSQIVNDFQKGDIAEGYSVSREKKESFPLTVTSAQKNPTAFYLCASSINGYQPQHFGDGTRLSIL.

The V call is TRBV20-1, the J call TRBJ2-5; D is possibly TRBD2 (5 bases). This CDR3 is 14 amino acids long. Germline V gives CDR1 DFQATT, CDR2 SNEGSKA (reference sequence). V was cut by 1 base and J by 5 bases, with 14 bases left in between. CDR3 DNA sequence: TGCAGTGCTAGAGGCCGAGGGTGGAATGAGACCCAGTACTTC. Its translation: CSARGRGWNETQYF.

The chain employs TRBV7-8 and TRBJ2-7; 8 nucleotides line up with TRBD2. The germline V gene has CDR1 SGHVS and CDR2 FQNEAQ. This CDR3 is 14 amino acids long. J gave up 7 bases and V 11 bases, and 16 bases lay outside the gene matches. This CDR3 reads CAGQLAAPTGEQYF. The CDR3 DNA follows: TGTGCCGGCCAACTAGCGGCCCCAACTGGAGAGCAGTACTTC.

The chain uses TRBV7-6 and TRBJ2-7; 10 bases align to TRBD2. The CDR3 consists of 16 residues. Germline loops: CDR1 SGHVS, CDR2 FNYEAQ. V gave up 2 bases and J gave up 4 bases; unmatched junction bases: 8. The CDR3 coding sequence is TGTGCCAGCAGCTTATCTAGCGGGGGCCCGCTTTACGAGCAGTACTTC. This gives the protein CASSLSSGGPLYEQYF. Drawing the rest from reference TRBV7-6 and TRBJ2-7, the complete variable domain is GAGVSQSPRYKVTKRGQDVALRCDPISGHVSLYWYRQALGQGPEFLTYFNYEAQQDKSGLPNDRFSAERPEGSISTLTIQRTEQRDSAMYRCASSLSSGGPLYEQYFGPGTRLTVT.

This clonotype was counted only a few times. The rearrangement links TRBV28 to TRBJ2-3, with TRBD2 matching 8 bases. The germline V gene encodes CDR1 MDHEN and CDR2 SYDVKM. J lost 7 bases, V lost 1 base, and 10 bases had no gene match. This CDR3 has 16 amino acids. The chain's CDR3 is CASSLSDGRAPYTQYF. CDR3 DNA sequence: TGTGCCAGCAGTTTATCAGACGGGAGGGCCCCCTATACGCAGTATTTT.